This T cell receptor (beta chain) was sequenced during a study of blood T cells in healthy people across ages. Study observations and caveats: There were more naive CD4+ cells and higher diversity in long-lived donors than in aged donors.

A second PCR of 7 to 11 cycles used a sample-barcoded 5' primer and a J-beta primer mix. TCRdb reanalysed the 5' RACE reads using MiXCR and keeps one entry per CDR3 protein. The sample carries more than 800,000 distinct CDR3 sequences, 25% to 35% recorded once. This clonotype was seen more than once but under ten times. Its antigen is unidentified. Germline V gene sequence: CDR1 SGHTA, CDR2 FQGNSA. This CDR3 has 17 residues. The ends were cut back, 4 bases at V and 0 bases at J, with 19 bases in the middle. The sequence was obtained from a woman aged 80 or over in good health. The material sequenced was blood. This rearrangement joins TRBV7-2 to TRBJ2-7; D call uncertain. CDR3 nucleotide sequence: TGTGCCAGCAGCTGGTCACAGTCCCAAACCGGCTCCTACGAGCAGTACTTC. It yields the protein CASSWSQSQTGSYEQYF.